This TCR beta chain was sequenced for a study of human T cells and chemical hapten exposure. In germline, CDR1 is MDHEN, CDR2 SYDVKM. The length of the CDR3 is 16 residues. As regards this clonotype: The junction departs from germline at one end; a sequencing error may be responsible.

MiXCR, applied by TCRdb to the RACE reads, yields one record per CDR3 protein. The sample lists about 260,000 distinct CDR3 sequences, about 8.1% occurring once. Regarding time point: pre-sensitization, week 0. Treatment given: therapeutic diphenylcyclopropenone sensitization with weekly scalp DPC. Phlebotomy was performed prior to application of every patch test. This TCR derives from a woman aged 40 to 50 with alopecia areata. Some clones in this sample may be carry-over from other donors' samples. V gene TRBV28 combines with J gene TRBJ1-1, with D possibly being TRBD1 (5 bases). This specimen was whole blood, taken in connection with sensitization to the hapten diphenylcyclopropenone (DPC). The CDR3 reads CASSSPVGAGNTQAFF. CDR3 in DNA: TGTGCCAGCAGTTCCCCCGTAGGGGCCGGGAACACTCAAGCTTTCTTT.